One sample yielded the 6 T cell receptor beta chains listed below, sequenced in a study of cytomegalovirus exposure and HLA in healthy donors. In the PCR, 60 Vbeta and 13 Jbeta primers were used. Profiled with immunoSEQ multiplex PCR; TCRdb holds only in-frame clones, not every one. The sample yields 150,000 or so clones, less than 80% seen once. The sample consisted of PBMCs. All receptors derive from a man aged 25 to 40 in good health and CMV-seronegative.

V usage is TRBV6-4 and J usage is TRBJ2-3; 9 nucleotides line up with TRBD2. The CDR3 length is 15 residues. The ends lost 0 bases at V and 4 bases at J; junction bases unmatched: 2. The germline gives CDR1 MRHNA, CDR2 SNTAGT. The CDR3 region has the DNA TGTGCCAGCAGTGACTCAGCGGGGGGCTCAGATACGCAGTATTTT. Its translation is CASSDSAGGSDTQYF.

This clone was seen a single time. The chain carries TRBV6-5 and TRBJ2-2, with D possibly matching TRBD1 (5 bases). The CDR3 is 13 amino acids. V lost 2 bases to trimming and J lost 8 bases, with 9 bases between them. CDR1 is MNHEY, CDR2 SVGAGI, per germline. The CDR3 sequence is CASSYGARGELFF. The CDR3 region has the DNA TGTGCCAGCAGTTACGGGGCGCGTGGGGAGCTGTTTTTT.

This chain connects TRBV4-2 to TRBJ2-3, with TRBD2 matching 9 bases. The germline CDR1 and CDR2 sequences are LGHNA and YNFKEQ. This CDR3 spans 16 amino acids. The V gene end was trimmed by 4 bases and the J gene end by 2 bases; junction bases not matched to a gene: 7. CDR3 in DNA: TGTGCCAGCAGCCCCACCAGCGGGGGGATCACAGATACGCAGTATTTT. It specifies CASSPTSGGITDTQYF.

The chain uses TRBV14 and TRBJ1-1; no reliable D call. Trimming cost V 4 bases and J 1 base, with 16 bases left between them. Germline V lookup: CDR1 SGHDN, CDR2 FVKESK. CDR3 size: 16 residues. CDR3 bases: TGTGCCAGCAGCCGATATGGGTTTACAGCGAACACTGAAGCTTTCTTT. Its translation: CASSRYGFTANTEAFF.

This clone was recorded only once. J is TRBJ1-1 and V is TRBV5-1; D ambiguous. Between the trimmed V and J ends, which lost 1 base and 4 bases, there was a span of 8 bases. Germline V gives CDR1 SGHRS, CDR2 YFSETQ. The CDR3 runs to 13 residues. The CDR3 DNA sequence: TGCGCCAGCAGCTTGCGGGTCGGCACTGAAGCTTTCTTT. Translated, it gives CASSLRVGTEAFF.

The chain is built from TRBV7-9 and TRBJ1-2, with D possibly matching TRBD1 (6 bases). Trimming removed 0 bases at V and 6 bases at J, with 14 bases between. Germline V gene data show CDR1 as SEHNR and CDR2 as FQNEAQ (reference sequence). This CDR3 has 15 residues. This CDR3 is CASSLAPGHGDGYTF. CDR3 DNA sequence: TGTGCCAGCAGCTTAGCGCCGGGACATGGAGATGGCTACACCTTC. Drawing the rest from reference TRBV7-9 and TRBJ1-2, the complete variable domain is DTGVSQNPRHKITKRGQNVTFRCDPISEHNRLYWYRQTLGQGPEFLTYFQNEAQLEKSRLLSDRFSAERPKGSFSTLEIQRTEQGDSAMYLCASSLAPGHGDGYTFGSGTRLTVV.